These T cell receptor beta chains were read from a single sample in a study of blood T cells in healthy people across ages. TCRdb ran MiXCR on the 5' RACE reads and lists one entry per CDR3 protein. The table records approximately 880,000 distinct CDR3 sequences, around 48% of them present only once. Specimen: blood. These receptors were collected from a man aged 30 to 39 in good health. CDR3s include the opening cysteine and the closing phenylalanine or tryptophan. The D gene is left open where the match is weak. Some rows have no size entry. The others give once, few or many, or a class for an expanded clone.

v_call,d_call,clone_size,j_call,cdr3_aa,cdr3_nt
TRBV25-1,NA,NA,TRBJ2-3,CASSAWTGGMDTQYF,TGTGCCAGCAGTGCCTGGACAGGAGGGATGGATACGCAGTATTTT
TRBV7-8,NA,NA,TRBJ1-1,CASTLGVSNTEAFF,TGTGCCAGCACCCTAGGCGTCTCGAACACTGAAGCTTTCTTT
TRBV11-2,TRBD1,many,TRBJ2-4,CASSLRQGNIQYF,TGTGCCAGCAGCTTGAGACAGGGAAACATTCAGTACTTC
TRBV14,NA,few,TRBJ2-5,CASSQRRNENQETQYF,TGTGCCAGCAGCCAAAGGCGGAATGAGAACCAAGAGACCCAGTACTTC
TRBV3-1,NA,few,TRBJ1-2,CASSPFRGSRANYGYTF,TGTGCCAGCAGCCCTTTTAGGGGGAGCCGAGCTAACTATGGCTACACCTTC
TRBV5-6,NA,few,TRBJ2-4,CASSLQGTKNIQYF,TGTGCCAGCAGCTTGCAGGGGACCAAAAACATTCAGTACTTC
TRBV7-2,NA,few,TRBJ1-2,CASSPASWGYTF,TGTGCCAGCAGCCCAGCATCGTGGGGCTACACCTTC
TRBV6-2/TRBV6-3,NA,few,TRBJ1-4,CASSYSPDTTNEKLFF,TGTGCCAGCAGTTACTCACCCGACACGACTAATGAAAAACTGTTTTTT
TRBV20-1,NA,NA,TRBJ1-5,CSAREGLSQPQHF,TGCAGTGCAAGGGAGGGCTTGTCTCAGCCCCAGCATTTT
TRBV29-1,NA,few,TRBJ2-1,CSAHLKQGREQFF,TGCAGCGCTCACCTCAAGCAGGGCAGAGAGCAGTTCTTC
TRBV6-1,NA,NA,TRBJ2-3,CASTLLPTGVEDTQYF,TGTGCCAGCACCCTACTACCGACTGGGGTGGAAGATACGCAGTATTTT
TRBV12-3/TRBV12-4,NA,once,TRBJ1-4,CASSLATVSDEKLFF,TGTGCCAGCAGTTTAGCGACAGTGTCGGATGAAAAACTGTTTTTT
TRBV2,NA,few,TRBJ1-2,CASSEPGILNYGYTF,TGTGCCAGCAGTGAACCTGGGATACTAAACTATGGCTACACCTTC
TRBV7-2,NA,few,TRBJ1-2,CASSLLGALGYGYTF,TGTGCCAGCAGCTTATTGGGAGCGCTGGGCTATGGCTACACCTTC
TRBV12-3/TRBV12-4,NA,NA,TRBJ1-5,CASSLGITGSQPQHF,TGTGCCAGCAGTTTAGGGATAACAGGGAGCCAGCCCCAGCATTTT
TRBV29-1,NA,few,TRBJ1-2,CSVERVNYGYTF,TGCAGCGTTGAGAGGGTTAACTATGGCTACACCTTC
TRBV10-3,NA,NA,TRBJ1-2,CAISENLFPGTARGGYTF,TGTGCCATCAGTGAAAATTTATTTCCCGGGACGGCTAGAGGAGGCTACACCTTC
TRBV12-3/TRBV12-4,NA,NA,TRBJ1-2,CASSFFGTPNYGYTF,TGTGCCAGCAGTTTCTTCGGGACACCTAACTATGGCTACACCTTC
TRBV5-1,TRBD1,NA,TRBJ2-4,CASRQTTGSTALEQYF,TGCGCCAGCAGGCAAACGACAGGGTCTACGGCCTTGGAGCAGTACTTC
TRBV10-3,NA,NA,TRBJ2-1,CAISDRGETQFF,TGTGCCATCAGTGATAGGGGAGAGACCCAGTTCTTC
TRBV7-2,TRBD1,few,TRBJ2-4,CASSAKDRGWEYF,TGTGCCAGCAGCGCAAAGGACAGGGGATGGGAGTACTTC
TRBV19,TRBD1,NA,TRBJ1-2,CASKNRDRDGSYGYTF,TGTGCCAGTAAAAACCGGGACAGGGATGGTTCCTATGGCTACACCTTC
TRBV28,NA,NA,TRBJ2-6,CASTAQGPGANVLTF,TGTGCCAGCACCGCTCAGGGCCCTGGGGCTAACGTCCTGACTTTC
TRBV5-1,TRBD1,NA,TRBJ1-1,CASSLRAGGPNTEAFF,TGCGCCAGCAGCTTGAGGGCAGGGGGCCCCAACACTGAAGCTTTCTTT
TRBV2,TRBD1,few,TRBJ2-2,CASSHLRDRAVGELFF,TGTGCCAGCAGTCACCTCCGGGACAGGGCTGTCGGGGAGCTGTTTTTT
TRBV7-9,NA,NA,TRBJ1-6,CASSSPSTGGSSPLHF,TGTGCCAGCAGCTCCCCGTCGACAGGAGGGTCTTCACCCCTCCACTTT
TRBV7-2,TRBD2,NA,TRBJ2-7,CVSSFVSGGYNEQYF,TGTGTCAGCAGCTTCGTAAGCGGGGGGTACAATGAGCAGTACTTC
TRBV12-3/TRBV12-4,NA,NA,TRBJ1-3,CASSLTPGTIYF,TGTGCCAGCAGTTTGACACCCGGGACCATATATTTT
TRBV28,TRBD1,NA,TRBJ2-2,CAVPGQGLGTGELFF,TGTGCCGTGCCGGGACAGGGCTTGGGCACCGGGGAGCTGTTTTTT
TRBV9,NA,NA,TRBJ1-1,CASSPRQAVNTEAFF,TGTGCCAGCAGCCCTAGACAGGCCGTGAACACTGAAGCTTTCTTT
TRBV4-1,NA,NA,TRBJ2-1,CASSQAGDGVDEQFF,TGCGCCAGCAGCCAAGCAGGGGACGGGGTGGATGAGCAGTTCTTC
TRBV20-1,NA,NA,TRBJ2-3,CSARASELAWGPDTQYF,TGCAGTGCTAGAGCATCTGAACTAGCCTGGGGCCCAGATACGCAGTATTTT
TRBV7-3,NA,few,TRBJ2-5,CASSLDGTQETQYF,TGTGCCAGCAGCTTAGACGGCACACAAGAGACCCAGTACTTC
TRBV7-2,NA,few,TRBJ2-7,CASSVKGSYEQYF,TGTGCCAGCAGCGTTAAGGGTTCGTACGAGCAGTACTTC
TRBV11-2,NA,NA,TRBJ1-5,CASSSSPGSNQPQHF,TGTGCCAGCAGCTCTAGCCCCGGGAGCAATCAGCCCCAGCATTTT
TRBV4-1,NA,NA,TRBJ1-2,CASSQNYEPGGYTF,TGCGCCAGCAGCCAAAATTACGAGCCGGGCGGCTACACCTTC
TRBV4-3,TRBD2,NA,TRBJ2-3,CASSQDPTSGANTDTQYF,TGCGCCAGCAGCCAAGACCCGACTAGCGGGGCCAACACAGATACGCAGTATTTT
TRBV11-3,NA,NA,TRBJ2-1,CASSSRGASEQFF,TGTGCCAGCAGCTCCCGGGGGGCTTCTGAGCAGTTCTTC
TRBV15,NA,NA,TRBJ2-1,CATSRGLAYNEQFF,TGTGCCACCAGCAGAGGACTAGCCTACAATGAGCAGTTCTTC
TRBV27,NA,NA,TRBJ1-2,CASSLNRHAYGYTF,TGTGCCAGCAGTTTAAACCGACACGCGTATGGCTACACCTTC
TRBV11-2,TRBD1,few,TRBJ1-1,CASSLGDRNTEAFF,TGTGCCAGCAGCTTGGGGGACAGGAACACTGAAGCTTTCTTT
TRBV19,NA,once,TRBJ2-3,CASSEIDTDTQYF,TGTGCCAGTAGTGAAATCGACACAGATACGCAGTATTTT
TRBV5-4,TRBD1,once,TRBJ2-5,CASSPHPGQLRETQYF,TGTGCCAGCAGCCCGCATCCGGGACAGCTTAGAGAGACCCAGTACTTC
TRBV7-9,NA,NA,TRBJ2-7,CASSHGIGGWFEQYF,TGTGCCAGCAGCCACGGTATAGGGGGATGGTTCGAGCAGTACTTC
TRBV12-3/TRBV12-4,NA,NA,TRBJ2-5,CATEGGADTQYF,TGTGCCACCGAGGGGGGCGCGGATACGCAGTACTTC
TRBV29-1,NA,few,TRBJ2-5,CSVVQAGQETQYF,TGCAGCGTTGTTCAAGCAGGGCAAGAGACCCAGTACTTC
TRBV6-1,NA,NA,TRBJ2-7,CATRGGPYEQYF,TGTGCGACGAGAGGAGGCCCCTACGAGCAGTACTTC
TRBV20-1,NA,NA,TRBJ2-7,CSAEGAGATYEQYF,TGCAGTGCGGAAGGGGCAGGGGCCACCTACGAGCAGTACTTC
TRBV27,NA,NA,TRBJ2-7,CASKKQGWAYEQYF,TGTGCCAGCAAGAAACAGGGTTGGGCCTACGAGCAGTACTTC
TRBV20-1,NA,NA,TRBJ1-2,CSAIQQGYGYTF,TGCAGTGCTATTCAACAGGGCTATGGCTACACCTTC
TRBV6-2/TRBV6-3,TRBD1,many,TRBJ2-5,CASRLPGTEETQYF,TGTGCCAGCAGACTACCTGGGACAGAAGAGACCCAGTACTTC
TRBV11-1,NA,NA,TRBJ2-7,CASSALGRSSYEQYF,TGTGCCAGCAGCGCTCTAGGGCGGAGCTCCTACGAGCAGTACTTC
TRBV9,TRBD2,NA,TRBJ2-3,CASSFGGAHADTQYF,TGTGCCAGCAGCTTCGGGGGGGCTCACGCAGATACGCAGTATTTT
TRBV10-3,NA,NA,TRBJ2-7,CAIRKDGEEQYF,TGTGCCATCAGAAAAGACGGGGAAGAGCAGTACTTC
TRBV27,NA,NA,TRBJ2-1,CASSLVSGWDDNEQFF,TGTGCCAGCAGTTTAGTTTCAGGGTGGGATGACAATGAGCAGTTCTTC
TRBV27,NA,many,TRBJ2-3,CASSSRLATDTQYF,TGTGCCAGCAGTTCAAGGCTAGCGACAGATACGCAGTATTTT
TRBV4-3,NA,few,TRBJ1-1,CASSQLGVVGTEAFF,TGCGCCAGCAGCCAATTGGGGGTGGTGGGCACTGAAGCTTTCTTT
TRBV20-1,NA,NA,TRBJ2-7,CSARDFGPYEQYF,TGCAGTGCTAGAGACTTCGGGCCATACGAGCAGTACTTC